Listed below are T cell receptor beta chains from one sample, sequenced in a study of early T cells in non-severe SARS-CoV-2 infection. TCRdb re-derived calls from the 5' RACE reads in MiXCR, one entry per CDR3 protein. Of tens of thousands of distinct CDR3 sequences listed, about 5% were seen once; the top ten hold over 12%. Sequences were obtained from whole blood. The receptors shown here come from an adult who was a healthcare worker with PCR-confirmed SARS-CoV-2 infection or an uninfected control (not recorded which). Each CDR3 is given with its conserved first and last residue. The D gene is left open where the match is weak. Expanded clones are given a class, and other clones once, few, many or no size at all.

CDR3	DNA	V	D	size	J
CASSLRLAESDTQYF	TGTGCCAGCAGCTTAAGGCTAGCGGAATCAGATACGCAGTATTTT	TRBV7-2	TRBD2	many	TRBJ2-3
CASSPPTGETQYF	TGTGCCAGCTCACCACCGACAGGGGAGACCCAGTACTTC	TRBV18	TRBD1	many	TRBJ2-5
CASSQLQGSTGELFF	TGTGCCAGCAGCCAATTACAGGGTAGCACCGGGGAGCTGTTTTTT	TRBV4-2	NA	many	TRBJ2-2
CASSLSGRRADTQYF	TGCGCCAGCAGCTTGTCGGGACGGCGTGCGGATACGCAGTATTTT	TRBV5-1	NA	many	TRBJ2-3
CASSPMGGGYEQFF	TGTGCCAGCAGCCCCATGGGGGGGGGCTATGAGCAGTTCTTC	TRBV28	NA	few	TRBJ2-1
CASSRGTGGNTEAFF	TGTGCCAGCAGCAGAGGGACAGGGGGGAACACTGAAGCTTTCTTT	TRBV9	TRBD1	NA	TRBJ1-1
CASSPRGGGSTDTQYF	TGTGCCAGCAGCCCCCGGGGGGGGGGTAGCACAGATACGCAGTATTTT	TRBV11-2	TRBD2	NA	TRBJ2-3
CASSPHANYGYTF	TGTGCCAGCAGCCCCCACGCTAACTATGGCTACACCTTC	TRBV7-3	NA	NA	TRBJ1-2
CASSAEEYNEQFF	TGTGCCAGCAGCGCGGAGGAGTACAATGAGCAGTTCTTC	TRBV6-2/TRBV6-3	NA	many	TRBJ2-1
CASRIMRGTIYGYTF	TGTGCCAGCAGGATTATGCGAGGGACCATCTATGGCTACACCTTC	TRBV28	NA	NA	TRBJ1-2
CSAREREHEQFF	TGCAGTGCTAGGGAGAGAGAGCATGAGCAGTTCTTC	TRBV20-1	NA	few	TRBJ2-1
CASSQGNPGAEAFF	TGTGCCAGCAGCCAAGGGAACCCGGGGGCTGAAGCTTTCTTT	TRBV14	NA	many	TRBJ1-1
CASSYSEQGANEQFF	TGTGCCAGCAGTTACTCGGAACAGGGGGCCAATGAGCAGTTCTTC	TRBV6-5	TRBD1	once	TRBJ2-1
CASRTGNYGYTF	TGTGCCAGCAGGACAGGGAACTATGGCTACACCTTC	TRBV6-6	TRBD1	many	TRBJ1-2
CASSSLTGAYGYTF	TGTGCCAGCAGCTCGCTGACAGGAGCCTATGGCTACACCTTC	TRBV7-9	NA	many	TRBJ1-2
CASSVSSYNSPLHF	TGTGCCAGTAGCGTCAGCTCCTATAATTCACCCCTCCACTTT	TRBV19	NA	many	TRBJ1-6
CSAEERGGETQYF	TGCAGTGCTGAAGAGCGGGGGGGCGAGACCCAGTACTTC	TRBV20-1	TRBD2	few	TRBJ2-5
CASSLTGWGSPLHF	TGTGCCAGCAGCTTAACGGGTTGGGGTTCACCCCTCCACTTT	TRBV11-1	NA	many	TRBJ1-6
CASSHTGWLLYGYTF	TGTGCCAGCAGCCACACAGGGTGGTTACTCTATGGCTACACCTTC	TRBV4-2	NA	many	TRBJ1-2
CASSRETGNNSPLHF	TGTGCCAGCAGCCGGGAGACAGGGAATAATTCACCCCTCCACTTT	TRBV4-2	TRBD1	many	TRBJ1-6
CASSQGGQTIYGYTF	TGCGCCAGCAGCCAAGGGGGCCAAACCATCTATGGCTACACCTTC	TRBV4-1	NA	NA	TRBJ1-2
CASSLVGSGANVLTF	TGCGCCAGCAGCTTGGTTGGCTCTGGGGCCAACGTCCTGACTTTC	TRBV5-1	NA	many	TRBJ2-6
CASSESGGPLTDTQYF	TGTGCCAGCAGTGAAAGCGGGGGGCCCCTCACAGATACGCAGTATTTT	TRBV2	TRBD2	few	TRBJ2-3
CSARQGSDTEAFF	TGCAGTGCTCGACAGGGGAGCGACACTGAAGCTTTCTTT	TRBV20-1	TRBD1	many	TRBJ1-1
CASSPSGGGEKLFF	TGTGCCAGCAGCCCCTCGGGGGGAGGTGAAAAACTGTTTTTT	TRBV9	NA	few	TRBJ1-4
CASDKGGSPTGELFF	TGCGCCAGTGACAAGGGGGGTTCCCCCACCGGGGAGCTGTTTTTT	TRBV5-1	NA	many	TRBJ2-2
CASSMGSSENTIYF	TGTGCCAGCAGCATGGGCTCCTCTGAAAACACCATATATTTT	TRBV7-8	NA	few	TRBJ1-3